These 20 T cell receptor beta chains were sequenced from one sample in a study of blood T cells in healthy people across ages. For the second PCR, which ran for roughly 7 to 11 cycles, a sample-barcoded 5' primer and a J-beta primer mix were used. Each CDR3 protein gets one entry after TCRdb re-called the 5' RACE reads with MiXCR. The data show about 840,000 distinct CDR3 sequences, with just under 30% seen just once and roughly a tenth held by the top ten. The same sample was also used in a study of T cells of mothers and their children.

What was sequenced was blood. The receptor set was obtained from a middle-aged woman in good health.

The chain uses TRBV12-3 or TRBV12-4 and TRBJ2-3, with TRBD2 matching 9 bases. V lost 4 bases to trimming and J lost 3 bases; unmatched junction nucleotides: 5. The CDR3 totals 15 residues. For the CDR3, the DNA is TGTGCCAGCAGTTCCTTGAGCGGGGGGACAGATACGCAGTATTTT. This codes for CASSSLSGGTDTQYF.

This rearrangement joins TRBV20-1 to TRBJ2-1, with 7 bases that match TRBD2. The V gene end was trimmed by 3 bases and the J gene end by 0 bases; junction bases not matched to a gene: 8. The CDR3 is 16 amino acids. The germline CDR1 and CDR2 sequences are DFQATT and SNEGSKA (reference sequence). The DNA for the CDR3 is TGCAGTGCTAGCCCCAGAGCGGGGAGCTCCTACAATGAGCAGTTCTTC. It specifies CSASPRAGSSYNEQFF.

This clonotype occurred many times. The CDR3 bases are TGTGCCAGCAGCGTGTCCGGGACAGGGGTCTACGAGCAGTACTTC. It yields the protein CASSVSGTGVYEQYF. The chain is built from TRBV9 and TRBJ2-7, with 10 bases aligning to TRBD1. The CDR3 sequence is 15 residues long. Germline V gene sequence: CDR1 SGDLS, CDR2 YYNGEE. J gave up 3 bases and V 2 bases, and 5 bases lay outside the gene matches. The whole variable domain, filled in from reference TRBV9 and TRBJ2-7, reads DSGVTQTPKHLITATGQRVTLRCSPRSGDLSVYWYQQSLDQGLQFLIQYYNGEERAKGNILERFSAQQFPDLHSELNLSSLELGDSALYFCASSVSGTGVYEQYFGPGTRLTVT.

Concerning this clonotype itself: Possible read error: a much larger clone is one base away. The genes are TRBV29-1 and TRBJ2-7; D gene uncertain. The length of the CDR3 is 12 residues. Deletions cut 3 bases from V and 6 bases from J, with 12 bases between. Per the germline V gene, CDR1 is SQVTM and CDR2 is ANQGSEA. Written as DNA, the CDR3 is TGCAGCGTTGAGGTCAAGAACTGCGAGCAGTACTTC. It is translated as CSVEVKNCEQYF.

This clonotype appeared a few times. CDR3 DNA sequence: TGTGCCAGCAGCGATCGGAGGACATTGAACACTGAAGCTTTCTTT. Translated, it gives CASSDRRTLNTEAFF. V gene TRBV11-1 combines with J gene TRBJ1-1, with TRBD1 as a possible D gene (5 bases). This CDR3 region has 15 residues. With 5 bases removed from V and 0 bases from J, the gap between germline ends came to 13 bases. Germline CDR1 reads SGHAT; CDR2 reads FQDESV (reference sequence).

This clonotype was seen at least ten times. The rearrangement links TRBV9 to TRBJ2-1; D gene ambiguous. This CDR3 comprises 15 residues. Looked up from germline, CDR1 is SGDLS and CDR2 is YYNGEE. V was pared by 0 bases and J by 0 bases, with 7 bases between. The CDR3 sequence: CASSVAVDSYNEQFF. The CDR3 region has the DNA TGTGCCAGCAGCGTAGCCGTCGACTCCTACAATGAGCAGTTCTTC.

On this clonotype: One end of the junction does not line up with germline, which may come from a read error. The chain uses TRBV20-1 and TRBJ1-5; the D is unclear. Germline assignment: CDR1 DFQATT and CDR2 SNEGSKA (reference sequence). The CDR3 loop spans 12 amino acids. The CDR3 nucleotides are TGCAGTGCTAGTGTTAGCAATCAGCTCCAGCATTTT. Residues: CSASVSNQLQHF.

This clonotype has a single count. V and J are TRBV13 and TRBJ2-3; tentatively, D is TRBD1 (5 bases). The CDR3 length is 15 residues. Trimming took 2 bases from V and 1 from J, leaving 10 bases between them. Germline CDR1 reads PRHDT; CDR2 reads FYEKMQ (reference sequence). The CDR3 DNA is TGTGCCAGCAGCTTAAAGGGGCCCCGCACAGATACGCAGTATTTT. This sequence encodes CASSLKGPRTDTQYF.

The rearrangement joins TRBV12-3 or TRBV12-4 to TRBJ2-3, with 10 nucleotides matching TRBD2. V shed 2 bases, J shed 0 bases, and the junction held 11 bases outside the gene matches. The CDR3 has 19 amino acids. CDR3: CASSLLYQRGGPSTDTQYF. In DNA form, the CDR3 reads TGTGCCAGCAGTTTACTGTACCAGCGGGGGGGCCCTAGCACAGATACGCAGTATTTT.

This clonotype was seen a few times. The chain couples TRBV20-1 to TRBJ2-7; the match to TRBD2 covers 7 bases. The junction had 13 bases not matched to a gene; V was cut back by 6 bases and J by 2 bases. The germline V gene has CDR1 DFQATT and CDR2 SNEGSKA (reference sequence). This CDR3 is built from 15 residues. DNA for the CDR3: TGCAGTGCCGGGCCCGGGGGGTCGCCCCCCTACGAGCAGTACTTC. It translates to CSAGPGGSPPYEQYF.

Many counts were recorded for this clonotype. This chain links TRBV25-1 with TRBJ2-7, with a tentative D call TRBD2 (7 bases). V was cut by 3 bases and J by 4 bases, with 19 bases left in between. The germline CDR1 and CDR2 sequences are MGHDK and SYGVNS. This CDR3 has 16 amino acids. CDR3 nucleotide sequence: TGTGCCAGCAGTGATAAGGGGGGGGACGCCGTGTACGAGCAGTACTTC. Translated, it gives CASSDKGGDAVYEQYF.

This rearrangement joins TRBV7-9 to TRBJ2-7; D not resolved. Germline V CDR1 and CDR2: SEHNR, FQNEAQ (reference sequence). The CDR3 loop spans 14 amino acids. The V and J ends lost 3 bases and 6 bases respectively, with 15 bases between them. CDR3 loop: CASSFSQTLGEQYF. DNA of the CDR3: TGTGCCAGCAGCTTTTCACAGACATTGGGCGAGCAGTACTTC.

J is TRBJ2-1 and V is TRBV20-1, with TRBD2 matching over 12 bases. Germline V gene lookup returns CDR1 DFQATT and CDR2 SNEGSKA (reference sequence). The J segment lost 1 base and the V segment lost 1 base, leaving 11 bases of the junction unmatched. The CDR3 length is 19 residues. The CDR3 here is CSARVSLAGGPVSYNEQFF. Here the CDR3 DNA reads TGCAGTGCTAGAGTGAGTCTAGCGGGGGGGCCGGTGTCCTACAATGAGCAGTTCTTC.

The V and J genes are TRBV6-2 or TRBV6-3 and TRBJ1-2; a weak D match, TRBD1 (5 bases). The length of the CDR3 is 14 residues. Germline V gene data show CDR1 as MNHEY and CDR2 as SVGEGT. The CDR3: CAGRPGRLVRGYTF. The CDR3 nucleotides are TGTGCTGGCAGACCGGGACGCTTAGTGAGGGGCTACACCTTC.

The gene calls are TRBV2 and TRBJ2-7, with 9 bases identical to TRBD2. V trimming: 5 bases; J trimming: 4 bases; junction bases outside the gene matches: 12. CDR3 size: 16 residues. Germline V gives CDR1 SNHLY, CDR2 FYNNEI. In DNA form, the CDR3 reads TGTGCCAGCAGTTCGCACCCAGGGGGACTAGCTTACGAGCAGTACTTC. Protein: CASSSHPGGLAYEQYF.

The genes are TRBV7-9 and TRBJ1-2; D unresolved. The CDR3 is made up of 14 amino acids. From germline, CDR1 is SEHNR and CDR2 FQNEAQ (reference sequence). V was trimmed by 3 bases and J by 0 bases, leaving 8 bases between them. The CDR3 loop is CASSFVEANYGYTF. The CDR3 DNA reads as TGTGCCAGCAGCTTCGTGGAGGCTAACTATGGCTACACCTTC.

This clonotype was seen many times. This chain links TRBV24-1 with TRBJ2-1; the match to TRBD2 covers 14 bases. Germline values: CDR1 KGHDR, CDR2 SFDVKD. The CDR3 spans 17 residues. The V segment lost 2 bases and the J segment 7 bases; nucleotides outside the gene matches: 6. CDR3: CATSDWGLAGAGNEQFF. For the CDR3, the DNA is TGTGCCACCAGTGATTGGGGACTAGCGGGGGCGGGAAATGAGCAGTTCTTC.

The CDR3 region has the DNA TGCAGTGCTAGACGGGGGGGCGCGGACACTGAAGCTTTCTTT. Residues: CSARRGGADTEAFF. The rearrangement uses TRBV20-1 and TRBJ1-1; D is perhaps TRBD1 (6 bases). The germline V gene encodes CDR1 DFQATT and CDR2 SNEGSKA (reference sequence). Trimming cost V 2 bases and J 3 bases, with 13 bases left between them. This CDR3 region has 14 residues.

CDR3 sequence: CSAADRLNTGELFF. Written as DNA, the CDR3 is TGCAGTGCCGCTGACAGACTGAACACCGGGGAGCTGTTTTTT. V and J are TRBV20-1 and TRBJ2-2, with a tentative D call TRBD1 (5 bases). This CDR3 is 14 amino acids long. From germline, CDR1 is DFQATT and CDR2 SNEGSKA (reference sequence). V was shortened by 6 bases and J by 1 base, with 12 bases between the two germline ends.

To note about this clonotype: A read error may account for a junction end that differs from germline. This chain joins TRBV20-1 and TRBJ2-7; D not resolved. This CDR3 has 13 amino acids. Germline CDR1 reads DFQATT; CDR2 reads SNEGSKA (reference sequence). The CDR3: CGARSIAQGEQYF. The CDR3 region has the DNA TGCGGTGCTAGAAGTATTGCGCAAGGCGAGCAGTACTTC.